This entry lists 19 T cell receptor beta chains sequenced from one sample in a study of OX40 agonist ivuxolimab in advanced cancers. Sequencing used immunoSEQ multiplex PCR; TCRdb keeps in-frame clones, though not all of them. The sample records about 58,000 clones, approximately 88% being singletons. The sample here was CD4+ or CD8+ T cells sorted from blood, taken in a trial of the OX40 agonist ivuxolimab. The receptors stem from an adult with an advanced solid tumor such as melanoma, head and neck, liver or kidney cancer.

The chain joins TRBV19 to TRBJ2-1; TRBD2 matches at 7 bases. Germline CDR1 reads LNHDA; CDR2 reads SQIVND (reference sequence). Trimming at V came to 1 base and at J to 8 bases, leaving 8 bases not matched to a gene. The CDR3 covers 15 residues. The CDR3 bases are TGTGCCAGTAGTATAGCGGGAGGCGAGATCTATGAGCAGTTCTTC. It is translated as CASSIAGGEIYEQFF.

This clone was counted a few times. This chain uses TRBV2 with TRBJ1-2; unclear D gene. Germline values: CDR1 SNHLY, CDR2 FYNNEI. The V gene lost 5 bases and the J gene lost 4 bases, with 17 bases spanning the gap. There are 15 residues in the CDR3. Here the CDR3 reads CASSPDGAFSYGYTF. The DNA of the CDR3 is TGTGCCAGCAGTCCGGACGGCGCCTTTTCCTATGGCTACACCTTC.

V usage is TRBV19 and J usage is TRBJ2-6; D might be TRBD1 (5 bases). The CDR3 has 16 amino acids. From germline, CDR1 is LNHDA and CDR2 SQIVND (reference sequence). V lost 3 bases to trimming and J lost 0 bases, with 9 bases between them. The chain's CDR3 is CASSIQGLSGANVLTF. The CDR3 DNA is TGTGCCAGTAGTATCCAGGGTCTCTCTGGGGCCAACGTCCTGACTTTC.

J is TRBJ2-7 and V is TRBV13; 14 positions agree with TRBD2. The germline V gene has CDR1 PRHDT and CDR2 FYEKMQ (reference sequence). The V gene end was trimmed by 4 bases and the J gene end by 6 bases; junction bases not matched to a gene: 5. The CDR3 covers 15 residues. In DNA, the CDR3 is TGTGCCAGCAGCTCTGCGACTAGCGGGAGGGCCGAGCAGTACTTC. Translating gives CASSSATSGRAEQYF.

This clone has just one count. The CDR3 bases are TGTGCCAGCTCACCAGAGGGCAGCTCGCAGTATTTT. Encoded protein: CASSPEGSSQYF. V gene TRBV18 combines with J gene TRBJ2-3; D may be TRBD2 (5 bases). This CDR3 contains 12 residues. Germline values: CDR1 KGHSH, CDR2 LQKENI. V was clipped by 2 bases and J by 10 bases, with 10 bases between them.

Concerning this clone: The DNA is left out, because the CDR3 cannot be placed on it with certainty; the CDR3 is given as TCRdb lists it. J is TRBJ2-3 and V is TRBV11-2; no check of the table's D call, TRBD1, against the DNA was made. The CDR3 numbers 15 amino acids, ends counted. Germline V lookup: CDR1 SGHAT, CDR2 FQNNGV. CDR3 in amino acids: CASILVGAVTDTQYF.

The V gene is TRBV28, the J gene TRBJ2-7; D remains unclear. This CDR3 comprises 13 residues. V was cut by 3 bases and J by 3 bases, with 9 bases left in between. CDR1 and CDR2 from the germline V gene are MDHEN and SYDVKM. The CDR3 loop reads CASSFGIYYEQYF. Written as DNA, the CDR3 is TGTGCCAGCAGTTTTGGTATCTACTACGAGCAGTACTTC.

The rearrangement joins TRBV2 to TRBJ2-3, with 7 positions matching TRBD1. V trimming: 5 bases; J trimming: 3 bases; junction bases outside the gene matches: 5. Germline loops: CDR1 SNHLY, CDR2 FYNNEI. The length of the CDR3 is 14 residues. CDR3 sequence reads: CASSSTGETDTQYF. CDR3 nucleotide sequence: TGTGCCAGCAGTTCCACAGGGGAAACAGATACGCAGTATTTT.

The V and J genes are TRBV30 and TRBJ2-3; TRBD2 aligns across 8 bases. The CDR3 extends over 13 amino acids. The germline gives CDR1 GTSNPN, CDR2 SVGIG (reference sequence). V dropped 3 bases and J dropped 1; count of bases not matched to a gene: 0. The CDR3 DNA is TGTGCCTGGAGACTAGCGGGCACAGATACGCAGTATTTT. Protein sequence: CAWRLAGTDTQYF.

This sequence joins TRBV11-3 and TRBJ2-3; perhaps D is TRBD1 or TRBD2 (5 bases each). The CDR3 sequence is 13 residues long. The germline CDR1 and CDR2 sequences are SGHNT and YENEEA. Trimming shortened V by 0 bases and J by 9 bases, and 10 bases separated the two germline ends. The CDR3 sequence is CASSLEVWGTQYF. The DNA of the CDR3 is TGTGCCAGCAGCTTAGAGGTTTGGGGGACGCAGTATTTT.

The CDR3 DNA reads TGTGCCAGCAGCGTAACCCCGGGACTAGCAGGGGGGTCGCAGTATTTT. Translated, it gives CASSVTPGLAGGSQYF. The gene calls are TRBV9 and TRBJ2-3, with 9 bases matching TRBD2. Per germline, CDR1 SGDLS and CDR2 YYNGEE. This CDR3 is built from 16 residues. V was pared by 1 base and J by 10 bases, with 13 bases of the junction left unmatched.

This chain uses TRBV11-1 with TRBJ2-1; D is undetermined. V lost 5 bases to trimming and J lost 8 bases, with 16 bases between them. Germline V lookup: CDR1 SGHAT, CDR2 FQDESV (reference sequence). This CDR3 spans 14 amino acids. CDR3 protein: CASSLIAAVYEQFF. CDR3 bases: TGTGCCAGCAGCCTAATAGCTGCGGTCTATGAGCAGTTCTTC.

The rearrangement links TRBV27 to TRBJ1-5; 8 bases fit TRBD1. The J segment lost 6 bases and the V segment lost 5 bases, leaving 9 bases of the junction unmatched. Germline V CDR1 and CDR2: MNHEY, SMNVEV (reference sequence). The CDR3 contains 15 residues. Written as DNA, the CDR3 is TGTGCCAGCAGTCGGACAGGGCTATCAGGTCAGCCCCAGCATTTT. Its translation: CASSRTGLSGQPQHF.

This sequence joins TRBV29-1 and TRBJ2-1; 7 bases are a match to TRBD1. CDR1 SQVTM and CDR2 ANQGSEA come from the germline V gene. The CDR3 is made up of 14 amino acids. The ends lost 4 bases at V and 4 bases at J; junction bases unmatched: 7. The CDR3 reads CSVANRGPYNEQFF. The CDR3 DNA reads as TGCAGCGTTGCCAACAGGGGACCGTACAATGAGCAGTTCTTC.

The chain carries TRBV10-3 and TRBJ2-7; 13 bases fit TRBD2. Germline trimming cut 8 bases from V and 6 bases from J; bases unmatched to any gene: 4. The CDR3 sequence is 13 residues long. Germline CDR1 and CDR2: ENHRY and SYGVKD. CDR3 nucleotide sequence: TGTGCCATCTCCGGGACTAGCGGGGTCGAGCAGTACTTC. Translating it yields CAISGTSGVEQYF.

V usage is TRBV14 and J usage is TRBJ2-1, with 8 bases fitting TRBD2. J gave up 0 bases and V 2 bases, and 6 bases lay outside the gene matches. Germline values: CDR1 SGHDN, CDR2 FVKESK. CDR3 length equals 17 residues. The CDR3 spells CASSQHRLASSYNEQFF. The CDR3 region has the DNA TGTGCCAGCAGCCAACATAGACTAGCGAGCTCCTACAATGAGCAGTTCTTC.

The CDR3 loop reads CASSYTGGWDTEAFF. The CDR3 coding sequence is TGTGCCAGCAGCTACACAGGGGGATGGGACACTGAAGCTTTCTTT. The chain recombines TRBV11-3 with TRBJ1-1; TRBD1 aligns across 8 bases. Germline loops: CDR1 SGHNT, CDR2 YENEEA. V was pared by 4 bases and J by 3 bases, with 7 bases of the junction left unmatched. The CDR3 contains 15 residues. The entire variable domain, with the rest obtained from reference TRBV11-3 and TRBJ1-1, is as follows: EAGVVQSPRYKIIEKKQPVAFWCNPISGHNTLYWYLQNLGQGPELLIRYENEEAVDDSQLPKDRFSAERLKGVDSTLKIQPAELGDSAVYLCASSYTGGWDTEAFFGQGTRLTVV.

This clone was seen a handful of times. The chain couples TRBV28 to TRBJ2-5; D not resolved. CDR1 MDHEN and CDR2 SYDVKM come from the germline V gene. The CDR3 runs to 11 residues. The V gene lost 6 bases and the J gene lost 9 bases, with 11 bases spanning the gap. This CDR3 reads CASSSPLAQYF. The CDR3 region has the DNA TGTGCCAGCAGCTCCCCTTTGGCCCAGTACTTC.

The chain uses TRBV19 and TRBJ2-4; 10 bases agree with TRBD1. This CDR3 has 17 amino acids. J gave up 1 base and V 5 bases, and 8 bases lay outside the gene matches. Germline CDR1 reads LNHDA; CDR2 reads SQIVND (reference sequence). The CDR3 DNA sequence: TGTGCCAGTAGTGTAATGACAGGGGGCTTGGCCAAAAACATTCAGTACTTC. This encodes CASSVMTGGLAKNIQYF.